These 20 T cell receptor beta chains share one sample of origin, sequenced in a study of T-cell memory formation after mild COVID-19. TCRdb re-analysed the 5' RACE reads in MiXCR, keeping a single row per CDR3 protein. The sample lists about 140,000 distinct CDR3 sequences; around 15% were seen once. The sequencing input was PBMCs or a T cell subset sorted from them (not recorded which). These receptors all stem from an adult woman who had mild COVID-19 (a few samples of this study predate the infection). Cell type and time point are not known.

This clonotype was detected only once. The V gene is TRBV12-3 or TRBV12-4, the J gene TRBJ1-5, with D possibly matching TRBD1 (5 bases). The V and J ends lost 5 bases and 0 bases respectively, with 8 bases between them. The CDR3 totals 14 residues. The CDR3 nucleotides read TGTGCCAGCAGTAACAGGATTAGCAATCAGCCCCAGCATTTT. This codes for CASSNRISNQPQHF.

Here the CDR3 reads CATSDLQDGNTIYF. The DNA of the CDR3 is TGTGCCACCAGTGATTTGCAAGATGGAAACACCATATATTTT. The chain couples TRBV24-1 to TRBJ1-3; D remains unclear. Trimming took 0 bases from V and 3 from J, leaving 5 bases between them. CDR1 is KGHDR and CDR2 is SFDVKD in the germline V gene. The CDR3 spans 14 residues.

This clonotype was found a few times. The rearrangement uses TRBV29-1 and TRBJ1-1, with D possibly TRBD1 on 5 matching bases. V lost 4 bases, J lost 0 bases, and 18 bases lay in between. The CDR3 has 16 amino acids. CDR1 is SQVTM and CDR2 is ANQGSEA in the germline V gene. CDR3 coding DNA: TGCAGCGTTGTTGGGGTTGACAGATCCATGAACACTGAAGCTTTCTTT. This gives the protein CSVVGVDRSMNTEAFF. The full variable domain, rest sourced from reference TRBV29-1 and TRBJ1-1, is SAVISQKPSRDICQRGTSLTIQCQVDSQVTMMFWYRQQPGQSLTLIATANQGSEATYESGFVIDKFPISRPNLTFSTLTVSNMSPEDSSIYLCSVVGVDRSMNTEAFFGQGTRLTVV.

This clonotype was counted between two and nine times. The chain links TRBV21-1 to TRBJ2-2; TRBD1 is taken as the D call from the table, unchecked against the DNA. TRBV21-1 is a recognized pseudogene. The CDR3 loop spans 16 amino acids. In DNA, the CDR3 is TGTGCCAGCAGCGAAAAAGACAGCCCGAACACCGGGGAGCTGTTTTTT. It codes for CASSEKDSPNTGELFF.

This clonotype was detected a few times. The chain couples TRBV27 to TRBJ2-3; no definite D call. The germline V gene has CDR1 MNHEY and CDR2 SMNVEV (reference sequence). The CDR3 length is 14 residues. The V end lost 5 bases, the J end lost 2 bases, and 11 bases lay between the germline ends. The CDR3 DNA is TGTGCCAGCAGTCCTCGTGAGTCCACAGATACGCAGTATTTT. It is translated as CASSPRESTDTQYF.

This clonotype was picked up many times. The chain recombines TRBV12-3 or TRBV12-4 with TRBJ1-1; a weak D match, TRBD1 (5 bases). The CDR3 is 13 amino acids. The germline V and J ends were trimmed by 7 bases and 9 bases, with 18 bases remaining between them. Here the CDR3 reads CASTAPWRGKAFF. As DNA, the CDR3 is TGTGCCAGCACAGCCCCTTGGCGGGGGAAAGCTTTCTTT.

This clonotype was recorded a few times. The J gene is TRBJ2-3, the V gene TRBV9; no firm D call. The CDR3 runs 13 residues. With 4 bases removed from V and 6 bases from J, the gap between germline ends came to 12 bases. From germline, CDR1 is SGDLS and CDR2 YYNGEE. In nucleotides, the CDR3 is TGTGCCAGCAGCAACTCCGGACCTGATACGCAGTATTTT. Protein sequence: CASSNSGPDTQYF.

The V call is TRBV9, the J call TRBJ1-2; 7 bases agree with TRBD1. V shed 3 bases, J shed 7 bases, and the junction held 6 bases outside the gene matches. The CDR3 contains 13 residues. Germline assignment: CDR1 SGDLS and CDR2 YYNGEE. DNA of the CDR3: TGTGCCAGCAGCGGACAGGGCGTTGGTGGCTACACCTTC. This gives the protein CASSGQGVGGYTF.

The chain links TRBV20-1 to TRBJ2-7, with 7 bases aligning to TRBD2. In germline, CDR1 is DFQATT, CDR2 SNEGSKA (reference sequence). The CDR3 is made up of 15 amino acids. V gave up 3 bases and J gave up 3 bases; unmatched junction bases: 11. The CDR3 protein is CSASESGTPVYEQYF. The CDR3 DNA is TGCAGTGCTAGTGAAAGCGGGACTCCGGTCTACGAGCAGTACTTC.

Only one count was recorded for this clonotype. CDR3 nucleotide sequence: TGTGCCAGCAGCTTAGAGGGTCTAGCCGACGAGTACAATGAGCAGTTCTTC. Translating gives CASSLEGLADEYNEQFF. This chain connects TRBV7-9 to TRBJ2-1; maybe TRBD2 (5 bases). The CDR3 sequence is 17 residues long. The germline gives CDR1 SEHNR, CDR2 FQNEAQ (reference sequence). V was shortened by 1 base and J by 4 bases, with 17 bases between the two germline ends. The full variable domain, completed using reference TRBV7-9 and TRBJ2-1, is DTGVSQNPRHKITKRGQNVTFRCDPISEHNRLYWYRQTLGQGPEFLTYFQNEAQLEKSRLLSDRFSAERPKGSFSTLEIQRTEQGDSAMYLCASSLEGLADEYNEQFFGPGTRLTVL.

The genes are TRBV3-1 and TRBJ1-1, with D maybe TRBD1 (5 bases). Germline values: CDR1 LGHDT, CDR2 YNNKEL (reference sequence). This CDR3 has 15 amino acids. The V end was cut by 4 bases, the J end by 0 bases, with 12 bases between. CDR3 sequence reads: CASSPQGDMNTEAFF. As DNA, the CDR3 is TGTGCCAGCAGCCCCCAGGGAGACATGAACACTGAAGCTTTCTTT.

This clonotype was seen a handful of times. This chain uses TRBV2 with TRBJ2-7; D possibly matches TRBD1 or TRBD2 (5 bases each). Trimming removed 1 base from V and 2 bases from J, with 9 bases in between. The CDR3 consists of 14 residues. In germline, CDR1 is SNHLY, CDR2 FYNNEI. The CDR3 bases are TGTGCCAGCAGTGAAGGAGGGGACCCCTACGAGCAGTACTTC. This encodes CASSEGGDPYEQYF.

This sequence joins TRBV27 and TRBJ1-5; D is unclear. V lost 8 bases, J lost 6 bases, and 8 bases lay in between. This CDR3 has 11 amino acids. Germline V CDR1 and CDR2: MNHEY, SMNVEV (reference sequence). In DNA, the CDR3 is TGTGCCAGCGGGTTGGGTCAGCCCCAGCATTTT. Its translation is CASGLGQPQHF.

The chain carries TRBV6-1 and TRBJ1-1; tentatively, D is TRBD1 (5 bases). The CDR3 extends over 15 amino acids. Looked up from germline, CDR1 is MNHNS and CDR2 is SASEGT. V lost 4 bases to trimming and J lost 4 bases, with 16 bases between them. The CDR3 region is CASSVFRDGGTEAFF. The DNA of the CDR3 is TGTGCCAGCAGTGTTTTCCGGGACGGAGGCACTGAAGCTTTCTTT.

This chain connects TRBV3-1 to TRBJ1-1; TRBD1 matches 8 bases. From germline, CDR1 is LGHDT and CDR2 YNNKEL (reference sequence). V lost 4 bases and J lost 3; bases outside the gene matches: 7. CDR3 length equals 15 residues. Here the CDR3 reads CASSPIPQGDTEAFF. The CDR3 DNA is TGTGCCAGCAGCCCCATCCCACAGGGGGACACTGAAGCTTTCTTT.

The chain recombines TRBV7-6 with TRBJ1-1; 8 positions match TRBD1. CDR1 is SGHVS, CDR2 FNYEAQ, per germline. This CDR3 spans 15 amino acids. V lost 5 bases and J lost 0; bases outside the gene matches: 5. The CDR3 reads CASSPPTGVNTEAFF. In DNA, the CDR3 is TGTGCCAGCAGCCCCCCGACAGGGGTGAACACTGAAGCTTTCTTT. Based on the CDR3 plus reference TRBV7-6 and TRBJ1-1, the full variable domain is GAGVSQSPRYKVTKRGQDVALRCDPISGHVSLYWYRQALGQGPEFLTYFNYEAQQDKSGLPNDRFSAERPEGSISTLTIQRTEQRDSAMYRCASSPPTGVNTEAFFGQGTRLTVV.

This clonotype has just a few counts. This rearrangement joins TRBV6-5 to TRBJ2-7; D is unresolved. Germline V gene sequence: CDR1 MNHEY, CDR2 SVGAGI. V lost 5 bases, J lost 4 bases, and 6 bases lay in between. The CDR3 has 11 amino acids. As DNA, the CDR3 is TGTGCCAGCAGTGGGAATTACGAGCAGTACTTC. Encoded protein: CASSGNYEQYF.

The sample holds a few counts of this clonotype. This chain joins TRBV20-1 and TRBJ2-7, with D tentatively TRBD1 (5 bases). Between the trimmed V and J ends, which lost 3 bases and 2 bases, there was a span of 14 bases. The CDR3 consists of 14 residues. The germline V gene has CDR1 DFQATT and CDR2 SNEGSKA (reference sequence). CDR3 amino acids: CSASILQGTYEQYF. The CDR3 bases are TGCAGTGCTAGCATTCTGCAGGGTACCTACGAGCAGTACTTC.

This clonotype was recorded many times. This chain joins TRBV5-1 and TRBJ2-5, with D unresolved. V was pared by 2 bases and J by 4 bases, with 9 bases between. CDR1 is SGHRS and CDR2 is YFSETQ in the germline V gene. This CDR3 is 13 amino acids long. The chain's CDR3 is CASSLGLSETQYF. CDR3 nucleotide sequence: TGCGCCAGCAGCTTAGGGCTTTCAGAGACCCAGTACTTC.

The CDR3 region has the DNA TGTGCCAGCAGGCCCACCGGGACGGGATACGAGCAGTACTTC. Translating it yields CASRPTGTGYEQYF. This sequence joins TRBV12-3 or TRBV12-4 and TRBJ2-7; the D gene could be TRBD1 or TRBD2 (5 bases each). The CDR3 spans 14 residues. V lost 6 bases to trimming and J lost 4 bases, with 16 bases between them.